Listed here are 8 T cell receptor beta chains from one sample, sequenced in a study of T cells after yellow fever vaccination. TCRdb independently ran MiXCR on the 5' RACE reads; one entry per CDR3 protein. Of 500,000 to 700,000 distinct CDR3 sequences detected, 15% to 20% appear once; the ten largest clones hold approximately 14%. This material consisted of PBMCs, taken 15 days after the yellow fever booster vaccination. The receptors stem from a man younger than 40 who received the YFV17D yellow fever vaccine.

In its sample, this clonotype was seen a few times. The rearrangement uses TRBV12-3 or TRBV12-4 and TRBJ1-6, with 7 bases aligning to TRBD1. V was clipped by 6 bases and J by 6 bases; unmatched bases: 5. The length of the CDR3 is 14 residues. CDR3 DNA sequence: TGTGCCAGCAGAACAGGGGTTTCTAATTCACCCCTCCACTTT. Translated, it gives CASRTGVSNSPLHF.

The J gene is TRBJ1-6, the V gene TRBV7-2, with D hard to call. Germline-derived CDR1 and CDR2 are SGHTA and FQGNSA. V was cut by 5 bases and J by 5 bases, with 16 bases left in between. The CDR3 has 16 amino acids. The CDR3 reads CASSTSGTANNSPLHF. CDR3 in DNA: TGTGCCAGCAGCACCTCGGGAACAGCAAATAATTCACCCCTCCACTTT. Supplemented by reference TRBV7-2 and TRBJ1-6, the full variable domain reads GAGVSQSPSNKVTEKGKDVELRCDPISGHTALYWYRQSLGQGLEFLIYFQGNSAPDKSGLPSDRFSAERTGGSVSTLTIQRTQQEDSAVYLCASSTSGTANNSPLHFGNGTRLTVT.

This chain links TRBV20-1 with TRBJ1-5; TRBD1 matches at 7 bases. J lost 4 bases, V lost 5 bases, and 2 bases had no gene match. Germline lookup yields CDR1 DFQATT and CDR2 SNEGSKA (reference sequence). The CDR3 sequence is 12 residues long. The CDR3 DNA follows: TGCAGTGCTGTGACAGGGAATCAGCCCCAGCATTTT. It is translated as CSAVTGNQPQHF.

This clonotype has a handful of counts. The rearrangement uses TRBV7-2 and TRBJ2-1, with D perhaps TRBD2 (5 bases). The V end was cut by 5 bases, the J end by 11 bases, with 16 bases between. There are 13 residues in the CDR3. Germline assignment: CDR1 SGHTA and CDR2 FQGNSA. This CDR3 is CASSAADWNQQFF. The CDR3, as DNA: TGTGCCAGCAGCGCGGCGGACTGGAATCAGCAGTTCTTC. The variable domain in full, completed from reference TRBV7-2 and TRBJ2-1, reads GAGVSQSPSNKVTEKGKDVELRCDPISGHTALYWYRQSLGQGLEFLIYFQGNSAPDKSGLPSDRFSAERTGGSVSTLTIQRTQQEDSAVYLCASSAADWNQQFFGPGTRLTVL.

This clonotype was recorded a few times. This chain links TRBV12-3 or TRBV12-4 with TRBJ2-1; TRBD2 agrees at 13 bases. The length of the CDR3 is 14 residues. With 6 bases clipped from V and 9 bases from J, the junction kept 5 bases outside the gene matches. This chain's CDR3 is CASSQGLAGVEQFF. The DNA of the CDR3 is TGTGCCAGCAGCCAAGGACTAGCGGGAGTTGAGCAGTTCTTC.

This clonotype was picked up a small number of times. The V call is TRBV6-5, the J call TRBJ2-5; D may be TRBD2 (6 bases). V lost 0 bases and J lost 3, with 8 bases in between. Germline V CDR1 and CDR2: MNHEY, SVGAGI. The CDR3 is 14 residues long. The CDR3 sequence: CASSYSPGEETQYF. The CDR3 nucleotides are TGTGCCAGCAGTTACTCCCCGGGGGAAGAGACCCAGTACTTC.

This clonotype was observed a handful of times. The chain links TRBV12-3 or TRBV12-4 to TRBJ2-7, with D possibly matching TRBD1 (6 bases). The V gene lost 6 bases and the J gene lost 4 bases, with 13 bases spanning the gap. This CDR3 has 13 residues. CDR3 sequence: CASSLDRWYEQYF. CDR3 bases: TGTGCCAGCAGCCTCGACAGGTGGTACGAGCAGTACTTC.

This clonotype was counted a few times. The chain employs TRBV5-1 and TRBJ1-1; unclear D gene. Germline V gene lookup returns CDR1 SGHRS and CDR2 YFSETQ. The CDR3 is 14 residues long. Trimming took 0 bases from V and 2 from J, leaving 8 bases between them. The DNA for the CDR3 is TGCGCCAGCAGCTTGGGGTCAGGCAACACTGAAGCTTTCTTT. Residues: CASSLGSGNTEAFF.